The TCR beta chain described here comes from a study of shared clonotypes between healthy human individuals. Turning to the study itself: The study used three CD4 naive, three CD4 memory, two CD8 naive and one CD8 memory plate per donor.

The CDR3 is 14 amino acids. The germline V gene encodes CDR1 SGHTA and CDR2 FQGNSA. Trimming left V 0 bases short and J 0 bases short, with 4 bases between. Profiling relied on immunoSEQ multiplex PCR, and the TCRdb table lists in-frame clones only, not all of them. The profile shows 2 million to 3 million clones, just over 90% of them singletons. Concerning this clone: Other DNA sequences within the sample encode an identical CDR3.

The study drew its donors from healthy HIV-negative adults without recent acute infections or vaccinations. Memory CD4+ cells were the fraction left after CD45RA+ naive selection. V and J are TRBV7-2 and TRBJ2-3; D ambiguous. This clonotype was sampled from a man in his late teens or twenties in good health. The sample comprised naive CD4+ T cells sorted from blood. Indicated subset: CD45RA+ positively selected. CDR3 nucleotide sequence: TGTGCCAGCAGCTTAGCTCCTAGCACAGATACGCAGTATTTT. This translates into CASSLAPSTDTQYF.